The next 10 T cell receptor beta chains were all read from a single sample in a study of T cell clonality in common variable immunodeficiency (dated by TCRdb to between 2014 and 2016). The receptor library was made with the immunoSEQ multiplex PCR assay. Not all clones reach the TCRdb copy of this immuneACCESS table, which keeps in-frame sequences only. Checked studies attribute under half of the gap to unresolved V genes and leave the rest unexplained. This sample has around 25,000 clones in the table, none counted a single time. Nearly 25% of the sample comes from the top ten. Their antigens are not known. Results the study describes overall, beyond this receptor: Reportedly, TCRbeta sequences from CVID had fewer deletions and N-nucleotide insertions, and highly modified clones with 13 or more V deletions were absent from CVID.

The sample consisted of peripheral blood mononuclear cells. These receptors came from a human donor with common variable immunodeficiency.

Ten or more counts support this clone. With the read ending 3 residues before the CDR3 end, the germline J gene is used to fill in that end. This rearrangement joins TRBV5-1 to TRBJ2-5, with TRBD1 matching over 8 bases. Germline-derived CDR1 and CDR2 are SGHRS and YFSETQ. This CDR3 has 14 residues. V shed 0 bases, J shed 7 bases, and the junction held 5 bases outside the gene matches. The DNA read from the CDR3 is TGCGCCAGCAGCTTGGACAGGGGGTCGCGGACC. It codes for CASSLDRGSRT. The entire CDR3 reads CASSLDRGSRTQYF.

This clone was picked up a small number of times. The read ends 3 residues before the CDR3 terminus; that terminus is restored from the germline J gene. The chain carries TRBV19 and TRBJ2-3; weak D call: TRBD1 (6 bases). The CDR3 is made up of 15 amino acids. Germline V CDR1 and CDR2: LNHDA, SQIVND (reference sequence). V shed 2 bases and J shed 1 base, with 10 bases lying between them. CDR3: CASSITGPGTDTQYF. The sequenced CDR3 bases are TGTGCCAGTAGTATAACAGGGCCGGGCACAGATACG.

Points on this clone: The read stops 3 residues short of the end of the CDR3; the missing end is completed from the germline J gene. The rearrangement joins TRBV19 to TRBJ2-7; D is ambiguous. Trimming pared 5 bases from V and 3 bases from J, leaving 11 bases between. Germline CDR1 reads LNHDA; CDR2 reads SQIVND (reference sequence). CDR3 length: 13 residues. The sequenced CDR3 bases are TGTGCCAGTAGTTTAAACTCCATCTACGAG. Its protein product is CASSLNSIYE. In full, the CDR3 is CASSLNSIYEQYF.

This clone has a count of ten or more. The read stops 3 residues short of the end of the CDR3; the missing end is completed from the germline J gene. The chain employs TRBV14 and TRBJ1-4, with a weak D call TRBD1 (6 bases). V gave up 4 bases and J gave up 3 bases, with 15 bases separating them. In germline, CDR1 is SGHDN, CDR2 FVKESK. This CDR3 is 16 amino acids long. The CDR3 is CASSPLQGKANEKLFF. The DNA read from the CDR3 is TGTGCCAGCAGCCCGCTTCAGGGGAAGGCTAATGAAAAA.

The table lists this clone with many counts. The read stops 3 residues short of the end of the CDR3; the missing end is completed from the germline J gene. The genes are TRBV4-1 and TRBJ2-7, with 9 nucleotides matching TRBD2. The CDR3 is 17 amino acids. Germline CDR1 MGHRA, CDR2 YSYEKL. Trimming removed 1 base from V and 5 bases from J; junction bases left unmatched: 12. The CDR3 bases that were read are TGCGCCAGCAGCCAAGTCCTCGGCGCGGGAGGGCGCAACGAG. Protein sequence: CASSQVLGAGGRNE. The entire CDR3 protein reads CASSQVLGAGGRNEQYF.

This clone was seen many times. The CDR3 end lies 3 residues beyond the end of the read and is filled in from the germline J gene. The gene calls are TRBV29-1 and TRBJ1-4; 7 bases map to TRBD1. The length of the CDR3 is 15 residues. The V and J ends lost 0 bases and 4 bases, in that order; junction bases with no gene match: 5. CDR1 and CDR2 (germline): SQVTM, ANQGSEA. CDR3 DNA (partial): TGCAGCGTTGAAGATCTGGCAGGGGGTAATGAAAAA. It encodes CSVEDLAGGNEK. In full, the CDR3 is CSVEDLAGGNEKLFF.

This clone was counted many times. The read terminates 3 residues before the CDR3 end, so the remaining end is supplied by the germline J gene. This chain joins TRBV5-4 and TRBJ2-5; TRBD2 matches at 7 bases. Germline V gives CDR1 SGHNT, CDR2 YYREEE (reference sequence). The CDR3 is 16 residues long. V lost 0 bases to trimming and J lost 1 base; unmatched junction nucleotides: 6. The CDR3 bases that were read are TGTGCCAGCAGCTTGGATCTGGGGGGGACCCAAGAGACC. It is translated as CASSLDLGGTQET. The full CDR3 sequence reads CASSLDLGGTQETQYF.

The CDR3 sequence is CASSLGLAELNEQFF. The DNA read from the CDR3 is TGTGCCAGCAGCCTGGGACTAGCGGAGCTCAATGAG. The chain carries TRBV11-2 and TRBJ2-1; 11 bases match TRBD2. The read stops 3 residues short of the end of the CDR3; the missing end is completed from the germline J gene. CDR1 is SGHAT, CDR2 FQNNGV, per germline. With V trimmed by 5 bases and J by 6 bases, 6 bases remained unmatched. The CDR3 is 15 residues long.

This clone was found many times. The read ends 3 residues before the CDR3 terminus; that terminus is restored from the germline J gene. The chain recombines TRBV6-1 with TRBJ2-1, with D possibly TRBD1 on 5 matching bases. Deletions cut 2 bases from V and 7 bases from J, with 9 bases between. This CDR3 contains 13 residues. The V gene's germline CDR1 is MNHNS and CDR2 SASEGT. The part of the CDR3 DNA that was read is TGTGCCAGCAGTGAATTTTGGACAAATGAG. It specifies CASSEFWTNE. The whole CDR3 region reads CASSEFWTNEQFF.

This clone was observed at least ten times. The read falls 3 residues short of the CDR3 end, and the missing part is taken from the germline J gene. This chain links TRBV7-9 with TRBJ1-2; D gene unclear. The ends were cut back, 5 bases at V and 3 bases at J, with 10 bases in the middle. The CDR3 consists of 13 residues. From germline, CDR1 is SEHNR and CDR2 FQNEAQ (reference sequence). The CDR3 region is CASSRGSDYGYTF. The sequenced part of the CDR3 DNA is TGTGCCAGCAGCCGAGGGTCGGACTATGGC. The variable domain in full, completed from reference TRBV7-9 and TRBJ1-2, reads DTGVSQNPRHKITKRGQNVTFRCDPISEHNRLYWYRQTLGQGPEFLTYFQNEAQLEKSRLLSDRFSAERPKGSFSTLEIQRTEQGDSAMYLCASSRGSDYGYTFGSGTRLTVV.